The 9 T cell receptor beta chains presented below share a single source sample, sequenced in a study of blood T cell repertoires in COVID-19. The table came from immunoSEQ multiplex PCR; TCRdb's copy has only in-frame clones and leaves some out. The table lists roughly 87,000 clones, 85% to 90% of them singletons. Material for sequencing was peripheral blood. The receptors were sampled from a woman of 80 years or more with active COVID-19.

This clone occurred once. This chain uses TRBV12-5 with TRBJ2-3; D unclear. This CDR3 has 16 residues. Germline V CDR1 and CDR2: LGHNT, FRNRAP. The V end lost 5 bases, the J end lost 1 base, and 16 bases lay between the germline ends. CDR3 DNA: TGTGCTAGTGGTACCGATGCCGCCTACCGCACAGATACGCAGTATTTT. This gives the protein CASGTDAAYRTDTQYF.

V gene TRBV7-9 combines with J gene TRBJ2-1; D uncertain. The V gene's germline CDR1 is SEHNR and CDR2 FQNEAQ (reference sequence). CDR3 size: 12 residues. V was pared by 1 base and J by 8 bases, with 6 bases between. This chain's CDR3 is CASSLDMDEQFF. CDR3 DNA: TGTGCCAGCAGCTTAGACATGGATGAGCAGTTCTTC. Drawing the rest from reference TRBV7-9 and TRBJ2-1, the complete variable domain is DTGVSQNPRHKITKRGQNVTFRCDPISEHNRLYWYRQTLGQGPEFLTYFQNEAQLEKSRLLSDRFSAERPKGSFSTLEIQRTEQGDSAMYLCASSLDMDEQFFGPGTRLTVL.

This clone was observed a few times. This chain connects TRBV11-3 to TRBJ2-1, with 7 bases aligning to TRBD2. Per the germline V gene, CDR1 is SGHNT and CDR2 is YENEEA. The CDR3 length is 15 residues. Trimming cost V 2 bases and J 9 bases; bases outside gene matches: 10. CDR3 DNA sequence: TGTGCCAGCAGCTTATCCCCCGGTGGGGGGGGTGAGCAGTTCTTC. As protein: CASSLSPGGGGEQFF.

The chain uses TRBV15 and TRBJ2-6; TRBD1 aligns across 7 bases. The CDR3 consists of 17 residues. Germline CDR1 reads LNHNV; CDR2 reads YYDKDF (reference sequence). J lost 2 bases, V lost 1 base, and 5 bases had no gene match. The chain's CDR3 is CATSRAIRGTGANVLTF. For the CDR3, the DNA is TGTGCCACCAGCAGAGCGATCAGGGGGACTGGGGCCAACGTCCTGACTTTC.

The chain recombines TRBV28 with TRBJ2-7, with 7 bases aligning to TRBD1. Germline CDR1 MDHEN, CDR2 SYDVKM. This CDR3 has 14 residues. With V trimmed by 4 bases and J by 1 base, 4 bases remained unmatched. The CDR3: CASSSDRRSYEQYF. Here the CDR3 DNA reads TGTGCCAGCAGTTCGGACAGGAGATCCTACGAGCAGTACTTC.

This sequence joins TRBV6-5 and TRBJ2-1; TRBD1 is a possible D gene (6 bases). CDR1 is MNHEY and CDR2 is SVGAGI in the germline V gene. V gave up 6 bases and J gave up 8 bases, with 17 bases separating them. The CDR3 is made up of 14 amino acids. Here the CDR3 DNA reads TGTGCCAGCAGCTTAAGGGGGAGTGCGGATGAGCAGTTCTTC. This translates into CASSLRGSADEQFF.

This clone was detected only once. The V and J genes are TRBV19 and TRBJ1-2; D is unresolved. Germline V gene lookup returns CDR1 LNHDA and CDR2 SQIVND (reference sequence). The CDR3 runs to 12 residues. V was trimmed by 8 bases and J by 2 bases, leaving 9 bases between them. CDR3 amino acids: CASEGLNYGYTF. The CDR3 DNA reads TGTGCCAGTGAAGGACTGAACTATGGCTACACCTTC.

The V call is TRBV7-9, the J call TRBJ2-7; D perhaps matches TRBD2 (6 bases). Germline lookup yields CDR1 SEHNR and CDR2 FQNEAQ (reference sequence). There are 14 residues in the CDR3. Trimming removed 1 base from V and 5 bases from J, with 12 bases in between. CDR3 in DNA: TGTGCCAGCAGCTTAGATCGGGGGTCCAACGAGCAGTACTTC. Amino acids: CASSLDRGSNEQYF.

The chain is built from TRBV28 and TRBJ2-1; D uncertain. The germline V gene has CDR1 MDHEN and CDR2 SYDVKM. V dropped 2 bases and J dropped 0 bases, with 11 bases sitting between them. The CDR3 is made up of 16 amino acids. The CDR3 region has the DNA TGTGCCAGCAGTTTACCGAGCGCAAGCTCCTACAATGAGCAGTTCTTC. The encoded protein is CASSLPSASSYNEQFF.